Listed here are 31 T cell receptor beta chains from one sample, sequenced in a study of CD8+ T cells in alopecia areata. The treatment was: oral pan-JAK inhibitor, 5-10 mg twice daily. RNA extraction and reverse transcription yielded cDNA as sequencing template. The protocol was immunoSEQ multiplex PCR, while the TCRdb copy is restricted to in-frame clones and leaves out a portion. Of under 150,000 clones in the sample, roughly four fifths are singletons; the top ten hold roughly 25%. This specimen was CD8+ T cells sorted from blood, taken at week 4, from a patient treated with tofacitinib. Source of these receptors: a human donor with alopecia areata.

The chain joins TRBV7-9 to TRBJ2-2, with TRBD1 matching 10 bases. Germline CDR1 reads SEHNR; CDR2 reads FQNEAQ (reference sequence). After removal of 4 bases from V and 6 bases from J, the junction contained 5 bases not matched to a gene. CDR3 length: 15 residues. CDR3 DNA: TGTGCCAGCAGCTCCGGGACAGGGGTCGCCGGGGAGCTGTTTTTT. The encoded protein is CASSSGTGVAGELFF.

This clone showed up just a few times. V gene TRBV5-1 combines with J gene TRBJ2-5; no firm D call. Per germline, CDR1 SGHRS and CDR2 YFSETQ. V was pared by 3 bases and J by 0 bases, with 3 bases between. The CDR3 has 12 residues. CDR3 coding DNA: TGCGCCAGCAGCTCATACCAAGAGACCCAGTACTTC. Its protein is CASSSYQETQYF.

This clone was counted only a few times. V gene TRBV9 combines with J gene TRBJ2-3, with TRBD2 matching over 8 bases. The CDR3 loop spans 16 amino acids. Unmatched junction bases numbered 9, after V lost 4 bases and J lost 2 bases. Germline values: CDR1 SGDLS, CDR2 YYNGEE. The CDR3 spells CASSPPLAGATDTQYF. The CDR3 region has the DNA TGTGCCAGCAGCCCTCCCCTAGCGGGCGCCACAGATACGCAGTATTTT.

V is TRBV9 and J is TRBJ2-5, with a weak D call TRBD2 (5 bases). This CDR3 contains 14 residues. Germline CDR1 SGDLS, CDR2 YYNGEE. V lost 0 bases, J lost 5 bases, and 11 bases lay in between. The CDR3 coding sequence is TGTGCCAGCAGCGTAGATAGAGGGATTGAGACCCAGTACTTC. As protein: CASSVDRGIETQYF.

The chain uses TRBV25-1 and TRBJ2-1, with 7 bases fitting TRBD2. The V gene's germline CDR1 is MGHDK and CDR2 SYGVNS. The CDR3 totals 15 residues. J lost 5 bases, V lost 4 bases, and 8 bases had no gene match. CDR3 region: CASSATGTTNNEQFF. The CDR3 region has the DNA TGTGCCAGCAGTGCGACCGGGACTACTAACAATGAGCAGTTCTTC.

This clone was seen only a few times. The genes are TRBV7-9 and TRBJ2-7; D uncertain. There are 11 residues in the CDR3. Trimming removed 3 bases from V and 2 bases from J, with 2 bases in between. The germline V gene has CDR1 SEHNR and CDR2 FQNEAQ (reference sequence). The CDR3 DNA follows: TGTGCCAGCAGCTTTGCCTACGAGCAGTACTTC. Its protein product is CASSFAYEQYF.

The genes are TRBV7-6 and TRBJ1-2; 7 bases align to TRBD1. The CDR3 is 16 residues long. V dropped 2 bases and J dropped 7; count of bases not matched to a gene: 13. In germline, CDR1 is SGHVS, CDR2 FNYEAQ. CDR3 sequence (DNA): TGTGCCAGCAGCTTAACCCCGGGACAGTCTTCCGCTGGCTACACCTTC. Its translation: CASSLTPGQSSAGYTF.

V is TRBV5-4 and J is TRBJ2-1, with D possibly TRBD2 on 6 matching bases. Germline CDR1 and CDR2: SGHNT and YYREEE (reference sequence). Trimming cost V 5 bases and J 2 bases, with 14 bases left between them. The CDR3 loop spans 15 amino acids. CDR3 loop: CASRVAGGTYNEQFF. CDR3 sequence (DNA): TGTGCCAGCAGGGTAGCCGGGGGTACCTACAATGAGCAGTTCTTC.

This clone has only one observation. The chain recombines TRBV5-6 with TRBJ1-1, with D possibly matching TRBD1 (6 bases). This CDR3 is built from 11 residues. CDR1 is SGHDT, CDR2 YYEEEE, per germline. V shed 4 bases and J shed 6 bases, with 7 bases lying between them. This CDR3 reads CASSRTAEAFF. The DNA for the CDR3 is TGTGCCAGCAGCCGGACAGCTGAAGCTTTCTTT.

The J gene is TRBJ2-2, the V gene TRBV27; D gene ambiguous. V shed 2 bases and J shed 3 bases, with 4 bases lying between them. This CDR3 has 13 residues. CDR1 and CDR2 from the germline V gene are MNHEY and SMNVEV (reference sequence). In nucleotides, the CDR3 is TGTGCCAGCAGTTTACGAGACACCGGGGAGCTGTTTTTT. Translating gives CASSLRDTGELFF.

The rearrangement links TRBV2 to TRBJ2-2; 7 bases line up with TRBD2. The length of the CDR3 is 16 residues. Trimming took 0 bases from V and 7 from J; bases not matched to a gene: 8. CDR1 is SNHLY, CDR2 FYNNEI, per germline. CDR3 amino acids: CASSEALLAIYGELFF. The CDR3 region has the DNA TGTGCCAGCAGTGAAGCGCTACTAGCGATCTACGGGGAGCTGTTTTTT.

This clone was observed once. The chain is built from TRBV6-5 and TRBJ2-1; D could derive from TRBD1 or TRBD2 (5 bases each). Between the trimmed V and J ends, which lost 4 bases and 1 base, there was a span of 5 bases. CDR3 length equals 13 residues. Germline loops: CDR1 MNHEY, CDR2 SVGAGI. The CDR3 here is CASSWGSYNEQFF. As DNA, the CDR3 is TGTGCCAGCAGTTGGGGGTCCTACAATGAGCAGTTCTTC.

The genes are TRBV2 and TRBJ2-5, with TRBD2 matching over 14 bases. V trimming: 2 bases; J trimming: 4 bases; junction bases outside the gene matches: 9. The CDR3 is made up of 18 amino acids. The germline V gene encodes CDR1 SNHLY and CDR2 FYNNEI. CDR3 amino acids: CASSEPIRTSGGRETQYF. In nucleotides, the CDR3 is TGTGCCAGCAGTGAACCTATTCGGACTAGCGGGGGGCGAGAGACCCAGTACTTC. The full variable domain, rest sourced from reference TRBV2 and TRBJ2-5, is EPEVTQTPSHQVTQMGQEVILRCVPISNHLYFYWYRQILGQKVEFLVSFYNNEISEKSEIFDDQFSVERPDGSNFTLKIRSTKLEDSAMYFCASSEPIRTSGGRETQYFGPGTRLLVL.

The chain couples TRBV13 to TRBJ2-1, with D unresolved. The V end lost 0 bases, the J end lost 6 bases, and 6 bases lay between the germline ends. CDR3 length: 13 amino acids. Germline V gene lookup returns CDR1 PRHDT and CDR2 FYEKMQ (reference sequence). CDR3: CASSLGPGNEQFF. The CDR3 nucleotides read TGTGCCAGCAGCTTAGGGCCCGGCAATGAGCAGTTCTTC.

The genes are TRBV7-2 and TRBJ2-5, with 11 bases identical to TRBD2. CDR1 and CDR2 from the germline V gene are SGHTA and FQGNSA. The CDR3 extends over 15 amino acids. Trimming cost V 5 bases and J 6 bases; bases outside gene matches: 8. Here the CDR3 reads CASSEVAGGLKTQYF. The CDR3 DNA reads TGTGCCAGCAGCGAGGTAGCGGGGGGGTTGAAGACCCAGTACTTC.

This clone has only one observation. The V gene is TRBV11-2, the J gene TRBJ2-5; 12 bases are shared with TRBD2. This CDR3 has 15 residues. CDR1 and CDR2 (germline): SGHAT, FQNNGV. V shed 6 bases, J shed 3 bases, and the junction held 5 bases outside the gene matches. CDR3 nucleotides: TGTGCCAGCAGTCGGACTAGCGGGGATAAAGAGACCCAGTACTTC. Protein product: CASSRTSGDKETQYF.

The chain is built from TRBV29-1 and TRBJ2-1; D possibly corresponds to TRBD1 (6 bases). The germline V gene encodes CDR1 SQVTM and CDR2 ANQGSEA. V dropped 1 base and J dropped 0 bases, with 16 bases sitting between them. The CDR3 runs to 17 residues. The CDR3, as DNA: TGCAGCGTTGAAGGAGGCTCGACAGGAAGCTCCTACAATGAGCAGTTCTTC. Translating it yields CSVEGGSTGSSYNEQFF.

This clone has only one observation. The chain links TRBV18 to TRBJ2-6; 7 bases match TRBD1. V shed 3 bases, J shed 0 bases, and the junction held 2 bases outside the gene matches. The germline CDR1 and CDR2 sequences are KGHSH and LQKENI. The length of the CDR3 is 16 residues. The CDR3 is CASSPTGYSGANVLTF. CDR3 bases: TGTGCCAGCTCACCGACAGGGTACTCTGGGGCCAACGTCCTGACTTTC.

In its sample, this clone was seen a few times. V gene TRBV4-3 combines with J gene TRBJ2-5, with 7 positions matching TRBD1. The CDR3 length is 15 residues. Germline loops: CDR1 LGHNA, CDR2 YSLEER. The junction had 5 bases not matched to a gene; V was cut back by 0 bases and J by 4 bases. The CDR3 region is CASSQDRGGGETQYF. The CDR3 coding sequence is TGCGCCAGCAGCCAAGATAGAGGGGGCGGAGAGACCCAGTACTTC.

The count of this clone is one. The chain employs TRBV29-1 and TRBJ2-2; no clear D gene. Germline V gene lookup returns CDR1 SQVTM and CDR2 ANQGSEA. Trimming cost V 6 bases and J 1 base, with 9 bases left between them. The CDR3 runs 13 residues. The CDR3 bases are TGCAGCGTCACGACGGGGAACACCGGGGAGCTGTTTTTT. Translated, it gives CSVTTGNTGELFF.

The chain joins TRBV6-1 to TRBJ2-7, with 7 bases aligning to TRBD2. Germline values: CDR1 MNHNS, CDR2 SASEGT. The trim removed 11 bases at V and 0 bases at J, leaving 7 bases unmatched. The CDR3 is 13 amino acids. This chain's CDR3 is CAGGAGDSYEQYF. The CDR3 DNA reads as TGTGCCGGCGGGGCGGGGGACTCCTACGAGCAGTACTTC.

J is TRBJ2-1 and V is TRBV2; 9 nucleotides agree with TRBD1. Germline loops: CDR1 SNHLY, CDR2 FYNNEI. Germline trimming cut 4 bases from V and 3 bases from J; bases unmatched to any gene: 4. CDR3 size: 15 residues. The CDR3 DNA is TGTGCCAGCAGTGCCGGGACAGGGATCTACAATGAGCAGTTCTTC. Translating gives CASSAGTGIYNEQFF.

This sequence joins TRBV5-6 and TRBJ2-7; 7 bases line up with TRBD1. J was trimmed by 5 bases and V by 0 bases; bases with no gene match: 5. The CDR3 consists of 14 residues. Germline loops: CDR1 SGHDT, CDR2 YYEEEE. CDR3 sequence: CASSLGTGANEQYF. CDR3 sequence (DNA): TGTGCCAGCAGCTTGGGGACAGGAGCGAACGAGCAGTACTTC.

This clone appeared a few times. V is TRBV25-1 and J is TRBJ1-3; D perhaps matches TRBD1 (5 bases). Trimming removed 9 bases from V and 0 bases from J, with 9 bases in between. Germline assignment: CDR1 MGHDK and CDR2 SYGVNS. CDR3 length: 13 residues. The CDR3 DNA reads as TGTGCCAGTACAACAGGCTCTGGAAACACCATATATTTT. It encodes CASTTGSGNTIYF.

This clone appeared a single time. The genes are TRBV15 and TRBJ1-4, with D unclear. Per germline, CDR1 LNHNV and CDR2 YYDKDF (reference sequence). V was clipped by 1 base and J by 7 bases, with 16 bases between them. CDR3 length: 16 amino acids. CDR3 region: CATSRVYRGNAEKLFF. The CDR3 bases are TGTGCCACCAGCAGAGTGTATCGGGGTAACGCTGAAAAACTGTTTTTT.

The gene calls are TRBV4-2 and TRBJ2-1, with 10 bases matching TRBD2. This CDR3 is built from 16 residues. V lost 0 bases and J lost 9; bases outside the gene matches: 8. Per germline, CDR1 LGHNA and CDR2 YNFKEQ. The CDR3 sequence is CASSQEHSGGAFEQFF. CDR3 nucleotide sequence: TGTGCCAGCAGCCAAGAGCACAGCGGGGGGGCCTTTGAGCAGTTCTTC.

For the CDR3, the DNA is TGCAGCGTTGGACAGCTACCCATGAACACTGAAGCTTTCTTT. Amino acid sequence: CSVGQLPMNTEAFF. The rearrangement uses TRBV29-1 and TRBJ1-1, with a weak D call TRBD1 (5 bases). V was trimmed by 4 bases and J by 0 bases, leaving 12 bases between them. Germline V gene lookup returns CDR1 SQVTM and CDR2 ANQGSEA. This CDR3 is built from 14 residues. The entire variable domain, with the rest obtained from reference TRBV29-1 and TRBJ1-1, is as follows: SAVISQKPSRDICQRGTSLTIQCQVDSQVTMMFWYRQQPGQSLTLIATANQGSEATYESGFVIDKFPISRPNLTFSTLTVSNMSPEDSSIYLCSVGQLPMNTEAFFGQGTRLTVV.

A few counts support this clone. The chain joins TRBV7-9 to TRBJ2-3, with 9 nucleotides matching TRBD2. This CDR3 region has 17 residues. The V segment lost 2 bases and the J segment 8 bases; nucleotides outside the gene matches: 14. In germline, CDR1 is SEHNR, CDR2 FQNEAQ (reference sequence). The CDR3 protein is CASSLRRPASGDGTQYF. In DNA form, the CDR3 reads TGTGCCAGCAGCTTAAGGCGCCCCGCTAGCGGGGACGGTACGCAGTATTTT.

The V call is TRBV29-1, the J call TRBJ2-4, with D perhaps TRBD2 (5 bases). Germline V CDR1 and CDR2: SQVTM, ANQGSEA. This CDR3 contains 12 residues. V lost 7 bases, J lost 7 bases, and 14 bases lay in between. In nucleotides, the CDR3 is TGCAGCGCCAGTCCTCCGGGGAACATTCAGTACTTC. It yields the protein CSASPPGNIQYF.

This rearrangement joins TRBV27 to TRBJ1-2, with D tentatively TRBD1 (5 bases). Germline values: CDR1 MNHEY, CDR2 SMNVEV (reference sequence). V was clipped by 6 bases and J by 0 bases, with 8 bases between them. CDR3 length: 13 amino acids. In DNA form, the CDR3 reads TGTGCCAGCAGGACACAGGCTAACTATGGCTACACCTTC. Protein sequence: CASRTQANYGYTF.

V is TRBV6-5 and J is TRBJ2-5; the D gene is possibly TRBD1 (6 bases). This CDR3 spans 14 amino acids. Per the germline V gene, CDR1 is MNHEY and CDR2 is SVGAGI. V dropped 5 bases and J dropped 3 bases, with 13 bases sitting between them. CDR3 nucleotide sequence: TGTGCCAGCAGTCCCCGGGACACTGAAGAGACCCAGTACTTC. It codes for CASSPRDTEETQYF.